The clone carrying this T cell receptor beta chain was seen a few times. Its matching antigen is unknown. These data are taken from a study of T-cell memory formation after mild COVID-19. The CDR3 sequence is 17 residues long. The V and J ends lost 1 base and 5 bases, in that order; junction bases with no gene match: 13. TCRdb re-analysed the 5' RACE reads in MiXCR, keeping a single row per CDR3 protein. The repertoire consists of about 610,000 distinct CDR3 sequences, with roughly 17% occurring once and the leading ten covering just over 8%. Study results and limitations: The appearance of some responding clones in pre-infection memory suggested that cross-reactive memory joined. CD4+ bias marked clones expanding day 15 to 37, unlike balanced contracting clones.

This TCR was recovered from an adult woman who had mild COVID-19 (a few samples of this study predate the infection). Cell type and time point are not known. The sequencing input was PBMCs or a T cell subset sorted from them (not recorded which). J is TRBJ1-1 and V is TRBV12-3 or TRBV12-4, with 7 bases lining up with TRBD1. CDR3 coding DNA: TGTGCCAGCAGTTTAGGGGCTAGAGGGGGCGGAGGGACTGAAGCTTTCTTT. Protein: CASSLGARGGGGTEAFF.